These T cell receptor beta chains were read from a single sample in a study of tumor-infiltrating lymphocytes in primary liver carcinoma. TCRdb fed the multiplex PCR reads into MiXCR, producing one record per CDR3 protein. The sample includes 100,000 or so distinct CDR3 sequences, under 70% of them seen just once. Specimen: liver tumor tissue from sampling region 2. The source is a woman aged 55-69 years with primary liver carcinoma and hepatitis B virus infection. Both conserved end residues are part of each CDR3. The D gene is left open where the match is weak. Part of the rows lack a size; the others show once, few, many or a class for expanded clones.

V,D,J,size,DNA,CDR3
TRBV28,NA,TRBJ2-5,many,TGTGCCAGCACCTCCCCGGGGGCGGGTGCAGGTCTGACCCAGTACTTC,CASTSPGAGAGLTQYF
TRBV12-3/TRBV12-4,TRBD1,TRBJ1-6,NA,TGTGCCAGCAGTCGTCGGCAGGGGGGAAATTCAGCCCTCCACTTT,CASSRRQGGNSALHF
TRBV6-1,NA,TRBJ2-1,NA,TGTGCCAGCAGTGAATGGGGAGTAGTGTATACTAAAAGCAATGAGCAGTTCTTC,CASSEWGVVYTKSNEQFF
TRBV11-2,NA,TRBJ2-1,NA,TGTGCCAGCAGCCTTAGGCTAGCTGAGTCGGGTGAGCAGTTCTTC,CASSLRLAESGEQFF
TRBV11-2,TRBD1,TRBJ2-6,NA,TGTGCCGGCAGCCCGACGGGACAGTGGACTGGGGCCAGCGTCCTGACTTTC,CAGSPTGQWTGASVLTF
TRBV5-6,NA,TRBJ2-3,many,TGTGCCAGCAGCATAGGACGGCGAGATACGCAGTATTTT,CASSIGRRDTQYF
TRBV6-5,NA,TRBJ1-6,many,TGTGCCAGCAGCCAGAGTGTGGGCGTTGGGGATAATCGACCCCTCCACTTT,CASSQSVGVGDNRPLHF
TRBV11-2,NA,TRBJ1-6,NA,TGTGTCGGCAGCTTAGATCCTAATTCACACCTCCACTTT,CVGSLDPNSHLHF
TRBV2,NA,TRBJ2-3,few,TGTGCCAGCAGTGAACTTGTTAGCGGCAGCACAGATACGCAGTATTTT,CASSELVSGSTDTQYF
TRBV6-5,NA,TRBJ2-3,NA,TGTGCCAGCTGGGGAGGTGGGCGCTCAGATACGCAGTATTTT,CASWGGGRSDTQYF
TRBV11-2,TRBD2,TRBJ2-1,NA,TGTGCCAGCAGAAGGAGAGTAGCGGGAGGGCCGGGTGATGAGCAGTTCTTC,CASRRRVAGGPGDEQFF
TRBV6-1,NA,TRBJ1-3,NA,TGTGCCAGCAGTGAGAATCTCGGCTCCGGAAACACCATATATTTT,CASSENLGSGNTIYF
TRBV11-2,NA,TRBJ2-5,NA,TGTGACAGCAGCTTAAGGTCAGCTGAACAAGAGACCCAGTACTTC,CDSSLRSAEQETQYF
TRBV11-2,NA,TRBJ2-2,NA,TGTGCCAGCAGCTTACGGGTGACGGGCTCGAACACAGGGGAGCTGTTTTTT,CASSLRVTGSNTGELFF
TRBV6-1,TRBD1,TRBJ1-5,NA,TGTGCCGGGGGACAGTACAGCAATCAGTCCCAGCATTTT,CAGGQYSNQSQHF
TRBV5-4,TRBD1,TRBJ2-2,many,TGTGCCAGCAGCTTAACAGGGGGGAACACCGGGGAGCTGTTTTTT,CASSLTGGNTGELFF
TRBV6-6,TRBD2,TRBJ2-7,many,TGTGCCAGCAGTTACTCAGGTAGCGGGAGCTACGAGCAGTACTTC,CASSYSGSGSYEQYF
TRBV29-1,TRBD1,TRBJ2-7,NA,TGCAGCGTTGATGGGACAGGGAGTCACGAGCAGTACTTC,CSVDGTGSHEQYF
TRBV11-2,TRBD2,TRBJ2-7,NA,TGTACCAGCATCTACGGCGGGAGGACCTCGGGAAGTGAGCAGTACTTC,CTSIYGGRTSGSEQYF
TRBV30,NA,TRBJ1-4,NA,TGTGCCTGGAGTCTAAGCGGGCTCGATGAAAAACTGTTTTTT,CAWSLSGLDEKLFF
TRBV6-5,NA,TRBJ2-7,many,TGTGCCAGCAGTTACGAACGACCCCACGAGGGAGCCTACGAGCAGTACTTC,CASSYERPHEGAYEQYF
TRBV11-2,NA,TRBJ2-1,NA,TGTGCCAGCGGCTTAGGTCTGGCGGTGGGACGGAGCTCCTACAATGAGCAGTTCTTC,CASGLGLAVGRSSYNEQFF
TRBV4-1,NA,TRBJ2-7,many,TGCGCCAGCAGCCAAGATACGGAGACAAGACTTTACGAGCAGTACTTC,CASSQDTETRLYEQYF
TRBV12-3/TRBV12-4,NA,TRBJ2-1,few,TGTGCCAGCAGTCAGACAGGCTACAATGGGCAGTTCTTC,CASSQTGYNGQFF
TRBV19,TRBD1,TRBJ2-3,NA,TGTGCCACCAAAAAAAGGGACAGTCCCACAGATACGCAGTATTTT,CATKKRDSPTDTQYF
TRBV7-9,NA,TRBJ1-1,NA,TGTGCCAGCAGCTTAGGATCCGGGTTTGTGAACACTGAAGCTTTCTTT,CASSLGSGFVNTEAFF
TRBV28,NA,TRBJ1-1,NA,TGTGCCAACAGCTCAACCTCTACCCCAAGGGCTTTCTTT,CANSSTSTPRAFF
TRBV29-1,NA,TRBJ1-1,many,TGCAGCGCCCGGGGCACAAGAGAAGCTTTCTTT,CSARGTREAFF
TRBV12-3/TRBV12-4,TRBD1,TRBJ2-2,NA,TGTGCCAGTAGTTTACTGGGACAGGGGATAACCGGGAAGCTGTTTTTT,CASSLLGQGITGKLFF
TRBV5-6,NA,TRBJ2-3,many,TGTGCCAGCAGCTTGGTTACAGGGAGCACAGATACGCAGTATTTT,CASSLVTGSTDTQYF
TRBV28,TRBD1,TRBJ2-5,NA,TGTGCCAGCAGAGAGAGGACAGGCGGAGAAGAGACCCAGTACTTC,CASRERTGGEETQYF
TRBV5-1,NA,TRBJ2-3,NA,TGCGCCAGCAGCTTTGCCGGACCCACAGATACGCAGTATTTT,CASSFAGPTDTQYF